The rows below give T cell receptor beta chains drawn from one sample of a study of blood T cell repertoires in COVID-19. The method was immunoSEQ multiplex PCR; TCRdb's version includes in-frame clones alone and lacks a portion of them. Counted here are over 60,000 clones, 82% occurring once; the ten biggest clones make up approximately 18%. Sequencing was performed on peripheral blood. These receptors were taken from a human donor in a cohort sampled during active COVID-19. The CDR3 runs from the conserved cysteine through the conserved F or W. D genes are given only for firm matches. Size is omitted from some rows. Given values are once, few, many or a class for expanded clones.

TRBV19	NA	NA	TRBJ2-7	TGTGCCAGTAGTATTACGCCGGACAGACTCTACGAGCAGTACTTC	CASSITPDRLYEQYF
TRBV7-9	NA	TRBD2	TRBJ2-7	TGTGCCAGCAGCCCCCGGGGAAGCGGGGGGGTTTACGAGCAGTACTTC	CASSPRGSGGVYEQYF
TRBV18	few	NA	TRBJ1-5	TGTGCCAGCTCATCGGACAGAATGTATCAGCCCCAGCATTTT	CASSSDRMYQPQHF
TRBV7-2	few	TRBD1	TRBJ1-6	TGTGCCAGCAGCTCTACAGGGGCTGAGGATTCACCCCTCCACTTT	CASSSTGAEDSPLHF
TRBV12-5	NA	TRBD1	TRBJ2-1	TGTGCTAGTGGTTTGGGTGCCGGGACAGGGGGGAATAATGAGCAGTTCTTC	CASGLGAGTGGNNEQFF
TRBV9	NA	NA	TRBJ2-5	TGTGCCAGCAGCGTCGGCGGGGAGACCCAGTACTTC	CASSVGGETQYF
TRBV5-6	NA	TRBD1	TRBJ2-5	TGTGCCAGCAGCTTGATGGCAGGGGGCGGGGAGACCCAGTACTTC	CASSLMAGGGETQYF
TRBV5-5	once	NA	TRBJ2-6	TGTGCCAGCACCGCAGACAGGACCTCTGGGGCCAACGTCCTGACTTTC	CASTADRTSGANVLTF
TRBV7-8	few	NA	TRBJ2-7	TGTGCCAGCAGCTTAGATCACTACGAGCAGTACTTC	CASSLDHYEQYF
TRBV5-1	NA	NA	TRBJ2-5	TGCGCCAGCAGCTTGGGAGCGAGGGAGACCCAGTACTTC	CASSLGARETQYF